The rows below give T cell receptor beta chains drawn from one sample of a study of T cells after yellow fever vaccination. TCRdb re-called the 5' RACE reads through MiXCR, storing one row per CDR3 protein. Seen here are about 580,000 distinct CDR3 sequences, about a sixth observed once, and the top ten hold roughly 17%. Here the sequenced sample was PBMCs, taken about 5 days after the first yellow fever vaccination. All receptors come from a man between 18 and 29 years old who received the YFV17D yellow fever vaccine. The CDR3 runs from the conserved cysteine through the conserved F or W. The D gene is left open where the match is weak. Clone size is not always given. Where it is, it says once, few, many or a class for expanded clones.

TRBV4-3,NA,TRBJ1-3,few,CASSQNSGFSGNTIYF,TGCGCCAGCAGCCAAAACTCGGGGTTCTCTGGAAACACCATATATTTT
TRBV10-3,TRBD2,TRBJ2-7,few,CAISGAGRVSEQYF,TGTGCCATCAGTGGGGCAGGGAGGGTTAGTGAGCAGTACTTC
TRBV5-1,NA,TRBJ2-4,few,CASSLAGDLGNIQYF,TGCGCCAGCAGCTTGGCGGGGGACCTGGGAAACATTCAGTACTTC
TRBV5-1,TRBD1,TRBJ2-7,NA,CASSLVGTGSAEQYF,TGCGCCAGCAGCTTGGTGGGGACAGGGTCGGCCGAGCAGTACTTC
TRBV3-1,TRBD1,TRBJ1-1,few,CASSHGTGYTEAFF,TGTGCCAGCAGCCACGGGACAGGGTACACTGAAGCTTTCTTT
TRBV12-3/TRBV12-4,TRBD2,TRBJ2-5,NA,CASSFGPGGETQYF,TGTGCCAGCAGTTTTGGACCGGGAGGGGAGACCCAGTACTTC
TRBV12-3/TRBV12-4,TRBD1,TRBJ1-1,few,CASSLDRDRYMNTEAFF,TGTGCCAGCAGTTTAGACCGGGACAGATACATGAACACTGAAGCTTTCTTT
TRBV5-1,NA,TRBJ2-5,many,CASSLRIQETQYF,TGCGCCAGCAGCTTAAGGATACAAGAGACCCAGTACTTC
TRBV7-9,TRBD1,TRBJ2-1,NA,CASSTNRDRALNEQFF,TGTGCCAGCAGCACAAACCGGGACAGGGCCCTCAATGAGCAGTTCTTC
TRBV16,NA,TRBJ1-2,few,CASSHNLLDRGYTF,TGTGCCAGCAGCCATAACCTCCTTGACAGGGGCTACACCTTC
TRBV12-3/TRBV12-4,NA,TRBJ2-3,NA,CASTVKSDTQYF,TGTGCCAGCACCGTGAAAAGTGATACGCAGTATTTT
TRBV5-1,NA,TRBJ1-1,NA,CASGWGGSTEAFF,TGCGCCAGCGGGTGGGGGGGGAGCACTGAAGCTTTCTTT
TRBV27,NA,TRBJ1-1,few,CASSQSPHSSSNTEAFF,TGTGCCAGCAGCCAAAGCCCTCATAGCAGCTCAAACACTGAAGCTTTCTTT
TRBV4-2,TRBD1,TRBJ2-5,few,CASSQASTGGEETQYF,TGTGCCAGCAGCCAAGCTTCGACAGGGGGGGAAGAGACCCAGTACTTC
TRBV10-3,NA,TRBJ2-4,NA,CAISELRDTKAKNIQYF,TGTGCCATCAGTGAATTAAGAGACACGAAAGCCAAAAACATTCAGTACTTC
TRBV2,NA,TRBJ1-1,few,CASSEDGNTEAFF,TGTGCCAGCAGTGAAGATGGAAACACTGAAGCTTTCTTT
TRBV14,NA,TRBJ2-2,NA,CASSLKGGAGELFF,TGTGCCAGCAGCCTGAAAGGGGGAGCCGGGGAGCTGTTTTTT
TRBV10-3,NA,TRBJ1-2,few,CATEQGIFVSANYGYTF,TGTGCCACCGAACAGGGTATCTTCGTATCGGCTAACTATGGCTACACCTTC
TRBV7-8,NA,TRBJ1-5,NA,CASSSGGLPEPQHF,TGTGCCAGCAGCTCCGGGGGGCTCCCAGAGCCCCAGCATTTT
TRBV7-2,NA,TRBJ2-3,NA,CASSLAPGNQPQYF,TGTGCCAGCAGCTTAGCGCCGGGGAATCAGCCCCAGTATTTT
TRBV11-3,NA,TRBJ2-3,few,CASSLVGAGRADTQYF,TGTGCCAGCAGCTTAGTCGGGGCCGGGCGAGCAGATACGCAGTATTTT
TRBV20-1,TRBD1,TRBJ1-2,NA,CSVASGQGNYGYTF,TGCAGTGTAGCATCGGGACAGGGAAACTATGGCTACACCTTC
TRBV6-5,NA,TRBJ1-2,NA,CASSYGTENGYTF,TGTGCCAGCAGTTACGGGACTGAGAATGGCTACACCTTC
TRBV5-1,NA,TRBJ2-6,many,CASSLGHSGANVLTF,TGCGCCAGCAGCTTGGGTCACTCTGGGGCCAACGTCCTGACTTTC
TRBV29-1,TRBD2,TRBJ2-5,NA,CSVFSGGIQETQYF,TGCAGCGTTTTCAGCGGGGGGATACAAGAGACCCAGTACTTC
TRBV4-1,NA,TRBJ2-5,NA,CASSQGVRGKETQYF,TGCGCCAGCAGCCAAGGGGTACGAGGGAAAGAGACCCAGTACTTC
TRBV7-2,TRBD1,TRBJ1-1,NA,CASSFGVRTGTFF,TGTGCCAGCAGCTTCGGCGTCCGGACAGGAACTTTCTTT
TRBV5-5,TRBD2,TRBJ2-1,NA,CASSLALLAGNEQFF,TGTGCCAGCAGCTTGGCCTTACTAGCGGGCAATGAGCAGTTCTTC
TRBV5-1,TRBD2,TRBJ2-7,few,CASQAQRGSIEQYF,TGCGCCAGCCAAGCTCAGCGGGGGTCTATCGAGCAGTACTTC
TRBV7-3,NA,TRBJ2-5,few,CASSLIHSRGLETQYF,TGTGCCAGCAGCTTAATCCATTCTCGGGGTTTGGAGACCCAGTACTTC
TRBV9,NA,TRBJ2-6,NA,CASSHPLRISGANVLTF,TGTGCCAGCAGCCATCCTCTGAGGATTTCTGGGGCCAACGTCCTGACTTTC
TRBV5-1,NA,TRBJ2-2,NA,CASSLEVPGELFF,TGCGCCAGCAGCTTGGAGGTTCCCGGGGAGCTGTTTTTT
TRBV11-2,NA,TRBJ1-1,NA,CASSLNSGIGYTEAFF,TGTGCCAGCAGCTTAAATTCCGGGATTGGGTATACTGAAGCTTTCTTT
TRBV20-1,NA,TRBJ2-5,few,CSASRQETQYF,TGCAGTGCTAGCAGACAAGAGACCCAGTACTTC